This TCR beta chain comes out of a study of cytomegalovirus exposure and HLA in healthy donors. Overall study results and limits: From TCR beta sequences, most subjects' HLA-A and HLA-B alleles were reportedly predicted accurately. Roughly uniform depth of sequencing across donors was assumed in presence/absence analyses. In all likelihood, a cluster of highly shared sequence variants was a sequencing artifact. Cytomegalovirus association was assigned to over 150 TCR beta chains.

60 Vbeta and 13 Jbeta primers were used in PCR. TCRdb keeps only in-frame clones here, not all; method: immunoSEQ multiplex PCR. This sample has roughly 190,000 clones, with roughly 86% found just once. Details on this clone: The antigen remains undetermined.

Material for sequencing was PBMCs. This clonotype was obtained from a man in his forties in good health and CMV-seropositive.

The CDR3 nucleotides read TGTGCCAGCAGCCCGGGACTAGCGGGGCATAAGGGAGAGACCCAGTACTTC. As protein: CASSPGLAGHKGETQYF. The chain recombines TRBV5-6 with TRBJ2-5, with 13 bases matching TRBD2. CDR3 size: 17 residues. The V gene end was trimmed by 4 bases and the J gene end by 4 bases; junction bases not matched to a gene: 10. Per the germline V gene, CDR1 is SGHDT and CDR2 is YYEEEE.